This T cell receptor beta chain stems from a study of OX40 agonist ivuxolimab in advanced cancers. Findings and limits, study-wide: At 0.1-3.0 mg/kg, partial responders had clonal expansion among the lowest observed.

V dropped 3 bases and J dropped 3; count of bases not matched to a gene: 3. The V gene's germline CDR1 is GTSNPN and CDR2 SVGIG (reference sequence). This CDR3 region has 13 residues. To note about this clone: Its cognate antigen is unknown.

Clones were read by immunoSEQ multiplex PCR, and TCRdb kept only the in-frame ones, dropping some. The sample yields 55,000 to 80,000 clones, under 90% seen once. The receptor was isolated from an adult with an advanced solid tumor such as melanoma, head and neck, liver or kidney cancer. Specimen: CD4+ or CD8+ T cells sorted from blood, collected in a trial of the OX40 agonist ivuxolimab. V and J are TRBV30 and TRBJ1-1; 8 bases line up with TRBD1. The CDR3 DNA sequence: TGTGCCTGGAGGGACAGGGTTGACACTGAAGCTTTCTTT. This encodes CAWRDRVDTEAFF. Variable domain in full (rest from reference TRBV30 and TRBJ1-1): SQTIHQWPATLVQPVGSPLSLECTVEGTSNPNLYWYRQAAGRGLQLLFYSVGIGQISSEVPQNLSASRPQDRQFILSSKKLLLSDSGFYLCAWRDRVDTEAFFGQGTRLTVV.